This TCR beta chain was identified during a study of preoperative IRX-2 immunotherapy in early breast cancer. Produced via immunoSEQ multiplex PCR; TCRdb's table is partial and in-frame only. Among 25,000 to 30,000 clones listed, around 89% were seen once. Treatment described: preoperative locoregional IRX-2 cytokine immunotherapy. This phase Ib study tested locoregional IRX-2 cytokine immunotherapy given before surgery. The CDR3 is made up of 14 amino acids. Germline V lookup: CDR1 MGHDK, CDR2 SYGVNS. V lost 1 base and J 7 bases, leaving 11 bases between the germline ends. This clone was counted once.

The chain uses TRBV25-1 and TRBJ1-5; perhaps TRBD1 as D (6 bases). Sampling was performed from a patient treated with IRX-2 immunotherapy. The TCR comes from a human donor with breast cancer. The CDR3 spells CASSEWGQGQPQHF. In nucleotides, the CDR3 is TGTGCCAGCAGTGAATGGGGGCAGGGACAGCCCCAGCATTTT.